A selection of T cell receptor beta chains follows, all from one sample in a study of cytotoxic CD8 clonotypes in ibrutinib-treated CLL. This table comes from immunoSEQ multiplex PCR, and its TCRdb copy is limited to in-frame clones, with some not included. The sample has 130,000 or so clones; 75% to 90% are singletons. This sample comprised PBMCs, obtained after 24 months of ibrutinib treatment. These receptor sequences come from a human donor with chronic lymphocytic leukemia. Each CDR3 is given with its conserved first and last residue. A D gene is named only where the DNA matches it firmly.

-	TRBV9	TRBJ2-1	CASSVEGGTRIYEQFF
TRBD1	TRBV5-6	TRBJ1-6	CASSPRTGSNSPLHF
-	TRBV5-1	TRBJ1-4	CASNQGITNEKLFF
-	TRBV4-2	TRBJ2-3	CASSPTMASTDTQYF
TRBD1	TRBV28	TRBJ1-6	CASSTTGAYSPLHF
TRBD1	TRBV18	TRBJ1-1	CASSGGTGGGSNTEAFF
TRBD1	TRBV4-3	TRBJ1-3	CASSQGTTGQGLLGNTIYF
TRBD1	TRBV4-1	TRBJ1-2	CASSQAAGQLNYGYTF
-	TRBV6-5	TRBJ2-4	CASSLDRAKNIQYF
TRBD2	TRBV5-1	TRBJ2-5	CASSLGALAGGPGGETQYF
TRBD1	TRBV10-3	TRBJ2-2	CAISGTGGEELFF
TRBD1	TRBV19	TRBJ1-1	CASSTGTVNTEAFF
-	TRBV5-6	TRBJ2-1	CASSWGGVYNEQFF
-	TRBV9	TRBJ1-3	CASSVGTRSSGNTIYF
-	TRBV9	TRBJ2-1	CASSRGPAYNEQFF
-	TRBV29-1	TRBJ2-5	CSVRRFGGLGETQYF
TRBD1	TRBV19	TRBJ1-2	CASRGTGDGANYGYTF